This record concerns one TCR beta chain sequence. The junction shows a germline mismatch at one end, possibly a read error. These data belong to a study of tumor and adjacent non-tumor tissue in lung cancer. This CDR3 contains 15 residues. CDR1 is SGHAT and CDR2 is FQDESV in the germline V gene (reference sequence). A modified ARM-PCR protocol with three rounds of nested PCR amplified TCRbeta. MiXCR was run by TCRdb on the multiplex PCR reads, yielding one entry per CDR3 protein. Altogether 65,000 to 75,000 distinct CDR3 sequences are present, more than 70% being singletons, with the ten largest covering 28%. No cell sorting was done before RNA was extracted from the tissue.

The V gene is TRBV11-1, the J gene TRBJ2-5, with no clear D. Sequencing was performed on lung tumor tissue. The source is a man in his 60s with non-small cell lung cancer. The CDR3 bases are TGTGCCAGCAGTCATGACGTCTATGAACAAGAGACCCAGTATTTC. Protein: CASSHDVYEQETQYF.